The 5 T cell receptor beta chains below all came from one sample that was sequenced in a study of T cell repertoires in cytomegalovirus infection. TCRdb redid the calling of the reads with MiXCR, one entry per CDR3 protein. This table has hundreds of thousands of distinct CDR3 sequences, approximately 42% appearing once. Their antigens remain unidentified. The input for sequencing was cultured PBMCs, taken from culture after CMV antigen stimulation. The origin of the receptors is a human donor in good health (CMV status not recorded). Some clones in this sample may be carry-over from other donors' samples.

J is TRBJ2-3 and V is TRBV9; 7 nucleotides align to TRBD1. This CDR3 spans 14 amino acids. The V and J ends lost 3 bases and 4 bases, in that order; junction bases with no gene match: 5. CDR1 is SGDLS and CDR2 is YYNGEE in the germline V gene. The DNA of the CDR3 is TGTGCCAGCAGCGGAGGGGGCGTAGCAGATACGCAGTATTTT. Translated, it gives CASSGGGVADTQYF. Together with reference TRBV9 and TRBJ2-3, the CDR3 gives the full variable domain: DSGVTQTPKHLITATGQRVTLRCSPRSGDLSVYWYQQSLDQGLQFLIQYYNGEERAKGNILERFSAQQFPDLHSELNLSSLELGDSALYFCASSGGGVADTQYFGPGTRLTVL.

The chain joins TRBV20-1 to TRBJ2-1, with TRBD2 matching over 12 bases. Germline assignment: CDR1 DFQATT and CDR2 SNEGSKA (reference sequence). V was pared by 5 bases and J by 2 bases, with 1 base of the junction left unmatched. This CDR3 contains 14 residues. In nucleotides, the CDR3 is TGCAGTGCTTGGACTAGCGGGACCTACAATGAGCAGTTCTTC. Its translation is CSAWTSGTYNEQFF.

The chain is built from TRBV7-2 and TRBJ1-3; D uncertain. The CDR3 contains 15 residues. V was clipped by 1 base and J by 0 bases, with 7 bases between them. Germline V gene sequence: CDR1 SGHTA, CDR2 FQGNSA. The CDR3 loop is CASSLDASSGNTIYF. Here the CDR3 DNA reads TGTGCCAGCAGCTTAGACGCGAGCTCTGGAAACACCATATATTTT.

Only a few counts were recorded for this clonotype. The chain employs TRBV7-2 and TRBJ2-2; no definite D call. This CDR3 region has 16 residues. V was pared by 1 base and J by 6 bases, with 15 bases between. The germline CDR1 and CDR2 sequences are SGHTA and FQGNSA. CDR3 in amino acids: CASSLVYWTLSGELFF. The CDR3 nucleotides read TGTGCCAGCAGCTTAGTGTATTGGACCTTATCCGGGGAGCTGTTTTTT.

This clonotype was found once. This chain connects TRBV15 to TRBJ2-7; D is uncertain. V was trimmed by 0 bases and J by 5 bases, leaving 8 bases between them. Germline-derived CDR1 and CDR2 are LNHNV and YYDKDF (reference sequence). CDR3 length: 13 residues. The CDR3 DNA reads as TGTGCCACCAGCAGAGAAGCGCAGGACGAGCAGTACTTC. It codes for CATSREAQDEQYF.